The entry that follows covers one TCR beta chain sequence. This entry belongs to a study of shared clonotypes between healthy human individuals. Overall study context: There were three CD4 naive, three CD4 memory, two CD8 naive and one CD8 memory plates per donor.

Assay used: immunoSEQ multiplex PCR; TCRdb lists only in-frame clones, some missing. The sample yields about 590,000 clones, nearly 97% seen once. Per the germline V gene, CDR1 is MNHNS and CDR2 is SASEGT. There are 11 residues in the CDR3. V lost 6 bases, J lost 5 bases, and 7 bases lay in between. Naive CD8 cells lacked CD45RO and underwent positive selection for CCR7, leaving out terminally differentiated effector memory CD45RA+ cells. Within Nashville, Tennessee resided all donors, each a Caucasian adult. The sequence was obtained from a woman in her thirties in good health. Material: naive CD8+ T cells sorted from blood. V is TRBV6-1 and J is TRBJ1-1; D perhaps matches TRBD1 (5 bases). CDR3 DNA sequence: TGTGCCAGCAGCTACAGGACTGAAGCTTTCTTT. The encoded protein is CASSYRTEAFF.